This is a list of T cell receptor beta chains from one sample in a study of OX40 agonist ivuxolimab in advanced cancers. The protocol was immunoSEQ multiplex PCR, while the TCRdb copy is restricted to in-frame clones and leaves out a portion. The data hold 55,000 or so clones, with around 85% observed a single time. This sample comprised CD4+ or CD8+ T cells sorted from blood, obtained in a trial of the OX40 agonist ivuxolimab. These receptor sequences come from an adult with an advanced solid tumor such as melanoma, head and neck, liver or kidney cancer. The CDR3 runs from the conserved cysteine through the conserved F or W. A D gene is named only where the DNA matches it firmly. The listing skips clone size in some rows; elsewhere it reads once, few, many or a size class.

D: NA; V: TRBV7-2; J: TRBJ2-7; size: NA; CDR3: CASSSQTWGYEQYF; DNA: TGTGCCAGCAGCTCCCAAACTTGGGGTTACGAGCAGTACTTC
D: NA; V: TRBV7-3; J: TRBJ2-3; size: NA; CDR3: CASSASVTDTQYF; DNA: TGTGCCAGCAGCGCTAGCGTCACAGATACGCAGTATTTT
D: NA; V: TRBV5-8; J: TRBJ1-4; size: NA; CDR3: CASSLVTVNEKLFF; DNA: TGTGCCAGCAGCTTGGTGACGGTGAATGAAAAACTGTTTTTT
D: TRBD1; V: TRBV10-3; J: TRBJ2-7; size: NA; CDR3: CAISESAGTGSYEQYF; DNA: TGTGCCATCAGTGAGTCGGCAGGGACAGGATCCTACGAGCAGTACTTC
D: TRBD1; V: TRBV11-3; J: TRBJ2-2; size: NA; CDR3: CASSRTVPGTGVTGELFF; DNA: TGTGCCAGCAGCCGAACTGTCCCCGGGACAGGGGTTACCGGGGAGCTGTTTTTT
D: NA; V: TRBV5-5; J: TRBJ1-5; size: NA; CDR3: CASGSFLSNQPQHF; DNA: TGTGCCAGCGGCAGCTTCCTTAGCAATCAGCCCCAGCATTTT
D: TRBD1; V: TRBV29-1; J: TRBJ1-2; size: NA; CDR3: CSGQTDRGMSGGYTF; DNA: TGCAGCGGTCAGACGGACAGGGGAATGTCGGGTGGCTACACCTTC
D: TRBD2; V: TRBV28; J: TRBJ2-1; size: NA; CDR3: CASRTLAGSITYNEQFF; DNA: TGTGCCAGCAGAACTCTAGCGGGATCAATAACCTACAATGAGCAGTTCTTC
D: NA; V: TRBV5-1; J: TRBJ2-4; size: NA; CDR3: CASSFRNSYLAKNIQYF; DNA: TGCGCCAGCAGCTTTCGTAACAGTTATCTAGCCAAAAACATTCAGTACTTC
D: NA; V: TRBV27; J: TRBJ2-6; size: NA; CDR3: CASSLGTGSGANVLTF; DNA: TGTGCCAGCAGTTTAGGTACGGGCTCTGGGGCCAACGTCCTGACTTTC
D: NA; V: TRBV21-1; J: TRBJ1-3; size: NA; CDR3: CASSKGFRSSGNTIYF; DNA: TGTGCCAGCAGCAAGGGGTTCCGAAGCTCTGGAAACACCATATATTTT
D: NA; V: TRBV19; J: TRBJ2-7; size: NA; CDR3: CASSEIADYEQYF; DNA: TGTGCCAGTAGTGAGATTGCGGACTACGAGCAGTACTTC
D: TRBD1; V: TRBV5-1; J: TRBJ2-6; size: NA; CDR3: CASSKTDRGRFSGANVLTF; DNA: TGCGCCAGCAGCAAAACAGACAGGGGGCGCTTCTCTGGGGCCAACGTCCTGACTTTC
D: TRBD1; V: TRBV28; J: TRBJ1-2; size: NA; CDR3: CASRRAGTGGWDGYTF; DNA: TGTGCCAGCAGGCGGGCCGGGACAGGGGGCTGGGATGGCTACACCTTC
D: NA; V: TRBV4-2; J: TRBJ1-5; size: NA; CDR3: CASSRPNQPQHF; DNA: TGTGCCAGCAGCCGACCCAATCAGCCCCAGCATTTT
D: NA; V: TRBV28; J: TRBJ2-1; size: NA; CDR3: CASSLWLAASNEQFF; DNA: TGTGCCAGCAGTTTATGGTTAGCGGCGAGCAATGAGCAGTTCTTC
D: NA; V: TRBV27; J: TRBJ1-2; size: once; CDR3: CASSSIGRAGYGYTF; DNA: TGTGCCAGCAGTTCCATCGGCAGGGCCGGCTATGGCTACACCTTC
D: NA; V: TRBV30; J: TRBJ1-5; size: NA; CDR3: CAWSAGQGFQPQHF; DNA: TGTGCCTGGAGTGCGGGGCAGGGGTTTCAGCCCCAGCATTTT
D: TRBD1; V: TRBV10-2; J: TRBJ1-5; size: once; CDR3: CASRGTGNQPQHF; DNA: TGCGCCAGCAGGGGGACAGGCAATCAGCCCCAGCATTTT
D: TRBD1; V: TRBV7-9; J: TRBJ1-5; size: NA; CDR3: CASSFGTGGTQPQHF; DNA: TGTGCCAGCAGCTTTGGGACAGGGGGCACTCAGCCCCAGCATTTT
D: NA; V: TRBV6-4; J: TRBJ2-6; size: few; CDR3: CASSEVSGANVLTF; DNA: TGTGCCAGCAGTGAGGTCTCTGGGGCCAACGTCCTGACTTTC
D: NA; V: TRBV9; J: TRBJ2-2; size: NA; CDR3: CASSVAGRNTGELFF; DNA: TGTGCCAGCAGCGTAGCGGGCCGTAACACCGGGGAGCTGTTTTTT
D: NA; V: TRBV9; J: TRBJ1-1; size: NA; CDR3: CASSVEGQVNTEAFF; DNA: TGTGCCAGCAGCGTAGAAGGGCAGGTGAACACTGAAGCTTTCTTT
D: NA; V: TRBV6-6; J: TRBJ2-7; size: NA; CDR3: CASSYREAPYEQYF; DNA: TGTGCCAGCAGTTACAGGGAGGCCCCCTACGAGCAGTACTTC
D: TRBD2; V: TRBV6-1; J: TRBJ2-1; size: NA; CDR3: CASQSSGSLNEQFF; DNA: TGTGCCAGCCAATCTAGCGGGAGTCTCAATGAGCAGTTCTTC
D: NA; V: TRBV7-6; J: TRBJ2-1; size: NA; CDR3: CASSLDGSPGNEQFF; DNA: TGTGCCAGCAGCTTAGACGGGAGCCCCGGCAATGAGCAGTTCTTC
D: NA; V: TRBV10-3; J: TRBJ1-4; size: NA; CDR3: CAIKADEKLFF; DNA: TGTGCCATCAAGGCTGATGAAAAACTGTTTTTT
D: NA; V: TRBV18; J: TRBJ2-3; size: NA; CDR3: CASSTDPIDTQYF; DNA: TGTGCCAGCTCAACCGACCCAATAGATACGCAGTATTTT
D: NA; V: TRBV7-3; J: TRBJ2-1; size: NA; CDR3: CASSLGSYNEQFF; DNA: TGTGCCAGCAGCCTCGGGTCCTACAATGAGCAGTTCTTC
D: TRBD2; V: TRBV28; J: TRBJ2-1; size: NA; CDR3: CASSLLWLAGGYNEQFF; DNA: TGTGCCAGCAGTTTATTGTGGCTAGCGGGAGGGTACAATGAGCAGTTCTTC
D: TRBD1; V: TRBV19; J: TRBJ1-4; size: NA; CDR3: CASSTRGLGGEKLFF; DNA: TGTGCCAGTAGTACGAGGGGGCTTGGCGGTGAAAAACTGTTTTTT
D: NA; V: TRBV7-8; J: TRBJ2-3; size: NA; CDR3: CASSFGDQDTQYF; DNA: TGTGCCAGCAGCTTCGGGGACCAGGATACGCAGTATTTT
D: TRBD1; V: TRBV7-9; J: TRBJ2-3; size: NA; CDR3: CASSLTGGADTQYF; DNA: TGTGCCAGCAGTCTGACAGGGGGCGCAGATACGCAGTATTTT
D: NA; V: TRBV5-1; J: TRBJ1-1; size: NA; CDR3: CASSSYRVGTEAFF; DNA: TGCGCCAGCAGCTCGTACAGGGTTGGCACTGAAGCTTTCTTT
D: TRBD2; V: TRBV2; J: TRBJ2-5; size: NA; CDR3: CASNRAGVSVETQYF; DNA: TGTGCCAGCAACCGAGCGGGAGTTTCTGTAGAGACCCAGTACTTC
D: NA; V: TRBV9; J: TRBJ2-5; size: NA; CDR3: CASSERPGQETQYF; DNA: TGTGCCAGCAGCGAACGACCGGGACAAGAGACCCAGTACTTC
D: NA; V: TRBV5-1; J: TRBJ2-7; size: NA; CDR3: CASSFGQKGEQYF; DNA: TGCGCCAGCAGCTTCGGGCAGAAGGGCGAGCAGTACTTC
D: TRBD2; V: TRBV7-7; J: TRBJ2-2; size: NA; CDR3: CASSPYTSAGELFF; DNA: TGTGCTAGCAGCCCGTATACTAGCGCCGGGGAGCTGTTTTTT
D: TRBD2; V: TRBV10-2; J: TRBJ2-5; size: NA; CDR3: CASGRLAGGPWETQYF; DNA: TGCGCCAGCGGCCGACTAGCGGGAGGGCCTTGGGAGACCCAGTACTTC
D: NA; V: TRBV2; J: TRBJ2-7; size: NA; CDR3: CASGTGFYEQYF; DNA: TGTGCCAGCGGAACAGGTTTCTACGAGCAGTACTTC
D: TRBD2; V: TRBV10-2; J: TRBJ2-6; size: NA; CDR3: CASSETSGRPGANVLTF; DNA: TGCGCCAGCAGTGAGACTAGCGGGAGGCCTGGGGCCAACGTCCTGACTTTC
D: NA; V: TRBV7-8; J: TRBJ2-2; size: NA; CDR3: CASSYESTGTTNTGELFF; DNA: TGTGCCAGCAGCTATGAAAGTACCGGGACAACGAACACCGGGGAGCTGTTTTTT
D: NA; V: TRBV2; J: TRBJ2-3; size: NA; CDR3: CASSRLQTTDTQYF; DNA: TGTGCCAGCAGTCGACTACAGACCACAGATACGCAGTATTTT
D: TRBD2; V: TRBV9; J: TRBJ2-5; size: NA; CDR3: CASSVGEGRKTQYF; DNA: TGTGCCAGCAGCGTAGGGGAGGGGCGGAAGACCCAGTACTTC
D: NA; V: TRBV9; J: TRBJ2-2; size: NA; CDR3: CASSPATGELFF; DNA: TGTGCCAGCAGCCCAGCCACCGGGGAGCTGTTTTTT
D: TRBD1; V: TRBV6-6; J: TRBJ1-1; size: NA; CDR3: CASSPVGGRTEAFF; DNA: TGTGCCAGCAGCCCGGTAGGGGGCCGGACTGAAGCTTTCTTT
D: NA; V: TRBV7-9; J: TRBJ1-5; size: NA; CDR3: CASSPRGNQPQHF; DNA: TGTGCCAGCAGCCCCCGGGGGAATCAGCCCCAGCATTTT
D: NA; V: TRBV10-1; J: TRBJ1-4; size: NA; CDR3: CASSDSPGREKLFF; DNA: TGCGCCAGCAGTGACTCCCCAGGGAGGGAAAAACTGTTTTTT
D: TRBD1; V: TRBV28; J: TRBJ1-1; size: once; CDR3: CASSYRQGHRNTEAFF; DNA: TGTGCCAGCAGTTACCGACAGGGGCATAGGAACACTGAAGCTTTCTTT
D: NA; V: TRBV6-1; J: TRBJ2-6; size: NA; CDR3: CARRGQIVLSGANVLTF; DNA: TGTGCCCGCCGTGGACAGATCGTCCTCTCTGGGGCCAACGTCCTGACTTTC
D: NA; V: TRBV7-9; J: TRBJ2-3; size: NA; CDR3: CASSLTGISTDTQYF; DNA: TGTGCCAGCAGCTTAACAGGGATTAGCACAGATACGCAGTATTTT